Reported below is one T cell receptor beta chain. Antigen: not known. The data belong to a study of somatic mutations in cytotoxic T cells in rheumatoid arthritis. Study findings and constraints: The study found no significant difference in CD8+ T-cell clonality between rheumatoid arthritis patients and age-matched healthy controls. Nobody had found out which antigens the expanded CD8+ clones targeted. Among around 70 patients, roughly 8 showed a largest CD8+ clone that surpassed 20% of CD8+ cells.

The study pulled out CD4+ and CD8+ cells with positive magnetic bead selection and then checked their purity by flow cytometry. Germline values: CDR1 SEHNR, CDR2 FQNEAQ (reference sequence). This CDR3 comprises 12 residues. The J segment lost 7 bases and the V segment lost 8 bases, leaving 7 bases of the junction unmatched. Clones were read by immunoSEQ multiplex PCR, and TCRdb kept only the in-frame ones, dropping some. The sample has around 20,000 clones, around 67% seen once. Sequenced input: CD8+ T cells sorted from blood. The TCR originated in an adult with rheumatoid arthritis. The rearrangement joins TRBV7-9 to TRBJ1-1; 7 bases agree with TRBD1. CDR3: CASVQGGYEAFF. The CDR3 coding sequence is TGTGCCAGCGTTCAAGGGGGCTATGAAGCTTTCTTT.